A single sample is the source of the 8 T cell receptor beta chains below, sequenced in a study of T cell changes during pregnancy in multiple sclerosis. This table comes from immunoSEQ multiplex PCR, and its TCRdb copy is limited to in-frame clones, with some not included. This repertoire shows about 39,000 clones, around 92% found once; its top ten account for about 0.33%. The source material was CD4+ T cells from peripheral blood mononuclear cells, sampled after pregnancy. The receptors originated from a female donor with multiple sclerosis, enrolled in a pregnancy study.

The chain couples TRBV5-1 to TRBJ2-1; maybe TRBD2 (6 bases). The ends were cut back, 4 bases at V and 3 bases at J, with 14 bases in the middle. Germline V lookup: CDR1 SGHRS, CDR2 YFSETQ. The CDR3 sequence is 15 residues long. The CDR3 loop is CASSTQGGSYNEQFF. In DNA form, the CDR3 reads TGCGCCAGCAGCACCCAGGGAGGAAGCTACAATGAGCAGTTCTTC.

This CDR3 reads CASSKGREGEQYF. The CDR3 nucleotides read TGTGCCAGCAGCAAAGGACGGGAGGGCGAGCAGTACTTC. The chain links TRBV11-1 to TRBJ2-7; 8 bases map to TRBD2. The CDR3 contains 13 residues. V trimming: 5 bases; J trimming: 6 bases; junction bases outside the gene matches: 6. The germline CDR1 and CDR2 sequences are SGHAT and FQDESV (reference sequence).

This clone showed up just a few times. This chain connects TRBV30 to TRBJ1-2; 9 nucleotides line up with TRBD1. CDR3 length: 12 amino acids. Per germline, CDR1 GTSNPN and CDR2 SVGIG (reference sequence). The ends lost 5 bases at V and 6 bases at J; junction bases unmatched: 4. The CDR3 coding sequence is TGTGCCTGGTTAACAGGGGGCCATGGCTACACCTTC. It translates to CAWLTGGHGYTF.

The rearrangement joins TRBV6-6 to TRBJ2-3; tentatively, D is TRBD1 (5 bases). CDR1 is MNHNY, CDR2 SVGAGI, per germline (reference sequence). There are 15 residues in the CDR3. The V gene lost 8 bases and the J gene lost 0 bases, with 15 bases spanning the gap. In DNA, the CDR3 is TGTGCCAGCGCGTGGGGCGCTACTAGCACAGATACGCAGTATTTT. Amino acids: CASAWGATSTDTQYF.

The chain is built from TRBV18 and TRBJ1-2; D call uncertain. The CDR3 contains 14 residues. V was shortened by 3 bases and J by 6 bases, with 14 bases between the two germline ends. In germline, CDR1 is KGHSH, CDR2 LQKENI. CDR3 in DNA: TGTGCCAGCTCACCGGCCGTAGAGGGAGATGGCTACACCTTC. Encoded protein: CASSPAVEGDGYTF. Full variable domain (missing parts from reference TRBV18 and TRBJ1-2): NAGVMQNPRHLVRRRGQEARLRCSPMKGHSHVYWYRQLPEEGLKFMVYLQKENIIDESGMPKERFSAEFPKEGPSILRIQQVVRGDSAAYFCASSPAVEGDGYTFGSGTRLTVV.

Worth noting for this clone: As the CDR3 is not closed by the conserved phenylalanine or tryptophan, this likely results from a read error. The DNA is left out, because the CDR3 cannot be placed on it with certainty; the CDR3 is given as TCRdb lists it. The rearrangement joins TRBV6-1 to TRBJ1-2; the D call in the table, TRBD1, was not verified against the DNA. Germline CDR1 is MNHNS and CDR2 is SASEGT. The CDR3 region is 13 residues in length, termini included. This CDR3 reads CASSEVPQGTSIT.

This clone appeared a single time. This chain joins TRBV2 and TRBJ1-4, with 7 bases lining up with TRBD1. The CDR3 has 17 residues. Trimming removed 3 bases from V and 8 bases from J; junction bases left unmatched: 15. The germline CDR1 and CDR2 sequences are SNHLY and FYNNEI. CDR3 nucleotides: TGTGCCAGCAGTGATGGTCGAGCTCGCTCACAGGGGGAAAAACTGTTTTTT. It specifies CASSDGRARSQGEKLFF. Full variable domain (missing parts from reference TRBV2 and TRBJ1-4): EPEVTQTPSHQVTQMGQEVILRCVPISNHLYFYWYRQILGQKVEFLVSFYNNEISEKSEIFDDQFSVERPDGSNFTLKIRSTKLEDSAMYFCASSDGRARSQGEKLFFGSGTQLSVL.

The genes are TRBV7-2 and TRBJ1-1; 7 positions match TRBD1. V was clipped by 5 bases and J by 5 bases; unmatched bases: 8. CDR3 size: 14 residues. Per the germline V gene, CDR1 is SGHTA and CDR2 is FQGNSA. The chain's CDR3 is CASSPRTGRTEAFF. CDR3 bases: TGTGCCAGCAGCCCGAGGACAGGACGAACTGAAGCTTTCTTT.